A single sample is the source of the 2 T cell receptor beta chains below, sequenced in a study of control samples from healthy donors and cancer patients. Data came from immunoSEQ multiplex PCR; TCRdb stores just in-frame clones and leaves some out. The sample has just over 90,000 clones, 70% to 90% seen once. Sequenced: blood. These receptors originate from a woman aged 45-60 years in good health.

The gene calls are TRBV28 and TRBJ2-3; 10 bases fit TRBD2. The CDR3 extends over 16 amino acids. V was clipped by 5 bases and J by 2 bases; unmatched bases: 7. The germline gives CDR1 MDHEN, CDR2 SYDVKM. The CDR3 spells CASSPHLAGVTDTQYF. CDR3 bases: TGTGCCAGCAGTCCTCATCTAGCGGGGGTCACAGATACGCAGTATTTT.

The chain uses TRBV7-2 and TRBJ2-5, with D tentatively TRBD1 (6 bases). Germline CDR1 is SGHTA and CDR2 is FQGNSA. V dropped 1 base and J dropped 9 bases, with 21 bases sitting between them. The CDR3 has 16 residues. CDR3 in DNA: TGTGCCAGCAGCTTAGGATCCGGTTTTCGCTCAGGGGCCCAGTACTTC. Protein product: CASSLGSGFRSGAQYF.